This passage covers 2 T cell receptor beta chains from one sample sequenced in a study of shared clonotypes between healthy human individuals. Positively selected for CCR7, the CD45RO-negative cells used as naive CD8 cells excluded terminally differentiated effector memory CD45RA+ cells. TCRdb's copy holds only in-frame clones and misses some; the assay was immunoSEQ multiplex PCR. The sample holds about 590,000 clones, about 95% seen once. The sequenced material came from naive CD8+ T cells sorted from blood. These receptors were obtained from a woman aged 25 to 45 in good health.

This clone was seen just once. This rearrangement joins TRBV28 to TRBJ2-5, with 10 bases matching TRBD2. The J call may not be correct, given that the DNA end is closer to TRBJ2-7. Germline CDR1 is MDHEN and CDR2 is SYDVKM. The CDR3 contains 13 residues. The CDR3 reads CASSFRLAGEQYF. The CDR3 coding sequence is TGTGCCAGCAGTTTCCGACTAGCGGGCGAGCAGTACTTC.

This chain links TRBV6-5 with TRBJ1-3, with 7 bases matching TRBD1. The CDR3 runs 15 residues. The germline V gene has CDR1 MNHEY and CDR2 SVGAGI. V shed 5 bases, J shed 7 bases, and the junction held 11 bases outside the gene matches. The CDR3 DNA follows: TGTGCCAGCAGTACGGACAGGTACCCAAGGAACACCATATATTTT. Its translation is CASSTDRYPRNTIYF.